The sequence of this T cell receptor beta chain was determined in a study of blood T cell repertoires in COVID-19. Study-wide background: Collection of acute and convalescent COVID-19 samples took place in the United States, Italy and Spain.

Clones were read by immunoSEQ multiplex PCR, and TCRdb kept only the in-frame ones, dropping some. The top ten hold around 8% of the sample, which has fewer than 200,000 clones, around 79% seen once. The germline V and J ends were trimmed by 4 bases and 0 bases, with 12 bases remaining between them. CDR1 is SQVTM and CDR2 is ANQGSEA in the germline V gene. CDR3 size: 14 residues. This TCR derives from a woman aged 55-75 years with COVID-19, enrolled during active disease. Sequenced input: peripheral blood. The genes are TRBV29-1 and TRBJ1-1, with a weak D call TRBD1 (6 bases). This CDR3 is CSVVGAGVNTEAFF. In DNA form, the CDR3 reads TGCAGCGTTGTTGGGGCAGGGGTGAACACTGAAGCTTTCTTT.